What follows are 4 T cell receptor beta chains derived from one specimen sequenced in a study of cytomegalovirus exposure and HLA in healthy donors. In the PCR, 60 Vbeta and 13 Jbeta primers were used. The table came from immunoSEQ multiplex PCR; TCRdb's copy has only in-frame clones and leaves some out. The sample lists 120,000 to 150,000 clones, around three quarters occurring once. Sequencing used PBMCs. All receptors derive from a man aged 35 to 55 in good health and CMV-seropositive.

This chain links TRBV7-9 with TRBJ2-7; maybe TRBD1 (6 bases). Germline assignment: CDR1 SEHNR and CDR2 FQNEAQ (reference sequence). The V and J ends lost 0 bases and 3 bases respectively, with 9 bases between them. The CDR3 contains 14 residues. CDR3 loop: CASSLAQGIYEQYF. The CDR3 DNA sequence: TGTGCCAGCAGCTTAGCGCAGGGGATCTACGAGCAGTACTTC. Filled out from reference TRBV7-9 and TRBJ2-7, the complete variable domain reads DTGVSQNPRHKITKRGQNVTFRCDPISEHNRLYWYRQTLGQGPEFLTYFQNEAQLEKSRLLSDRFSAERPKGSFSTLEIQRTEQGDSAMYLCASSLAQGIYEQYFGPGTRLTVT.

This chain links TRBV6-5 with TRBJ1-6, with a weak D call TRBD1 (5 bases). V shed 6 bases and J shed 6 bases, with 18 bases lying between them. This CDR3 comprises 16 residues. Germline-derived CDR1 and CDR2 are MNHEY and SVGAGI. CDR3 sequence: CASSYGHGSANSPLHF. CDR3 nucleotides: TGTGCCAGCAGCTACGGACATGGTTCCGCTAATTCACCCCTCCACTTT.

This clone has only a few counts. A much larger clone sits a single nucleotide away, making a read error possible. The chain employs TRBV4-3 and TRBJ2-5; 8 positions agree with TRBD1. The DNA end is a closer match to TRBJ2-7, so the J assignment may be wrong. This CDR3 is built from 17 residues. Looked up from germline, CDR1 is LGHNA and CDR2 is YSLEER. The CDR3 loop reads CASSPSKPPDRVDEQYF. DNA of the CDR3: TGCGCCAGCAGCCCAAGTAAACCCCCGGACAGGGTAGACGAGCAGTACTTC.

The J gene is TRBJ2-3, the V gene TRBV2, with TRBD1 identical over 7 bases. V lost 4 bases, J lost 1 base, and 8 bases stayed unmatched. In germline, CDR1 is SNHLY, CDR2 FYNNEI. The CDR3 has 16 amino acids. The CDR3 nucleotides are TGTGCCAGCAGTGTCCCCGGGACAGCCGGCACAGATACGCAGTATTTT. It specifies CASSVPGTAGTDTQYF.